This T cell receptor (beta chain) comes out of a study of blood T cell repertoires in COVID-19. Enrollees, roughly 18 to 89 years old, lived in roughly 24 US areas. CDR1 and CDR2 (germline): SGHNT, YENEEA. Trimming took off 4 bases at V and 3 bases at J, with 6 bases between the two ends. The CDR3 contains 12 residues. The method was immunoSEQ multiplex PCR; TCRdb's version includes in-frame clones alone and lacks a portion of them. The sample holds 200,000 to 250,000 clones; 85% to 90% are singletons and the top ten take over 0.75%. This clone was recorded once. What was sequenced was PBMCs or T cells enriched from blood (not recorded which). The chain uses TRBV11-3 and TRBJ1-1; D call uncertain. The TCR sequence derives from a man aged 50-59 years who had been exposed to COVID-19. CDR3 sequence reads: CASSSSDTEAFF. The CDR3 coding sequence is TGTGCCAGCAGCTCCTCGGACACTGAAGCTTTCTTT.